This T cell receptor beta chain emerged from a study of blood T cell repertoires in COVID-19 (dated by TCRdb to 2018 to 2020). About the study as a whole: Samples from collaborators originated in the United States, Italy and Spain and spanned both the acute and convalescent phases of COVID-19. The material from the prospective study consisted of cDNA or gDNA derived from T cells, B-cell-depleted T cells, or PBMCs. The dataset comprised deeply sampled blood TCRbeta repertoires from subjects exposed to, actively infected with, or recovered from COVID-19. The repertoires were made available in a free public database intended to serve as a resource for research on the immune response to SARS-CoV-2. Samples came from the ongoing ImmuneRACE study (first 160 participants) plus 1,254 subjects from 6 global collaborators. Sample metadata almost always included a de-identified subject ID, COVID-19 status, age in years and sex. Where HLA class I and class II types were available, the types were taken from metadata supplied by the sample provider, not from assay-based typing.

The immunoSEQ Assay, a bias-controlled multiplex PCR, was used to amplify TCRbeta CDR3 regions from genomic DNA. Regarding the original processing steps: The number of nucleated cells in each sample was estimated by amplification of reference gene primers within the assay. Sequence reads were collapsed and filtered to measure the absolute abundance of every unique TCRbeta CDR3 rearrangement. Productive Simpson clonality was computed per sample as the square root of Simpson's diversity index over productive rearrangements. TCRdb obtained this table from immuneACCESS and retained in-frame rearrangements with V and J assigned. These tables miss some clones; where compared with another copy, unresolved V genes account for less than half of the shortfall, and the remainder is unexplained. That table gives V, J and clone size, and the DNA gave D and trimming. This sample is represented by under 250,000 clones; approximately 86% of them were singletons. In total, the top ten clones hold more than 6% of the sample.

General conclusions and limits of the study: Clinical and demographic metadata were provided uncurated, with the amount varying by source and participant.

As to this clone: Its antigen is unknown. Nothing much larger sits one base from this clone, and base qualities are not available. This same CDR3 is encoded by further DNA sequences in the sample.

The germline V and J ends show losses of 2 bases and 0 bases respectively, and no gene match explains 9 bases of the junction. Its CDR3 holds 19 amino acids, cysteine through phenylalanine. The DNA shown is the 57-base CDR3, in frame from base 1. The CDR1 and CDR2 encoded by the germline V gene are SGHRS and YFSETQ. Collaborating institutions collected whole blood in K2EDTA tubes following their own protocols. For TCRbeta analysis, collaborators shipped samples in one of three forms: frozen whole blood, isolated PBMCs, or DNA extracted from either of those sample types. This clonotype was obtained from a woman aged 55-70 years with active or convalescent COVID-19. The rearrangement combines TRBV5-1 with TRBJ2-6, and 9 junction bases match TRBD1. The sample comprised peripheral blood. The CDR3 protein is CASSFRPGQGSSGANVLTF. In nucleotide form, the sequence is TGCGCCAGCAGCTTTAGACCGGGACAGGGCTCCTCTGGGGCCAACGTCCTGACTTTC.